This note documents a single T cell receptor (beta chain) sequence. The antigen is not known. Amplification used 60 Vbeta primers and 13 Jbeta primers. The method was immunoSEQ multiplex PCR; TCRdb's version includes in-frame clones alone and lacks a portion of them. The sample has 220,000 or so clones, approximately 78% seen once; the top ten hold 3.8%. The CDR3 is 15 amino acids. V was pared by 5 bases and J by 4 bases, with 7 bases of the junction left unmatched. Germline V gene data show CDR1 as SGHAT and CDR2 as FQNNGV. This entry comes from a study of cytomegalovirus exposure and HLA in healthy donors. Study results and caveats: There were a few CMV-associated chains whose specificity for CMV antigens was confirmed in vitro. According to reports, the classifier identified cytomegalovirus status with high specificity and sensitivity.

The rearrangement joins TRBV11-2 to TRBJ1-1, with 10 bases matching TRBD1. The sequence derives from a male donor in good health and CMV-seronegative. The sequencing sample was made of PBMCs. For the CDR3, the DNA is TGTGCCAGCAGCCTCCGACAGGGGGCCTTCACTGAAGCTTTCTTT. It is translated as CASSLRQGAFTEAFF.